This record concerns one T cell receptor beta chain sequence. The entry originates in a study of blood T cell repertoires in COVID-19. Study overall: T cells, B-cell-depleted T cells, or PBMCs provided the cDNA or gDNA that served as material.

Study members were between roughly 18 and 100 years old and lived in fewer than 30 US regions. CDR3 length: 15 amino acids. With V trimmed by 7 bases and J by 3 bases, 9 bases remained unmatched. In germline, CDR1 is SEHNR, CDR2 FQNEAQ (reference sequence). Authors' methods: Amplifying reference gene primers gave estimates of nucleated cell counts. Clones were read by immunoSEQ multiplex PCR, and TCRdb kept only the in-frame ones, dropping some. V, J and clone size are taken as reported in that table, and D and trimming were inferred from the DNA itself. Among fewer than 350,000 clones listed, about 91% were seen once.

Sequences were obtained from PBMCs or T cells enriched from blood (not recorded which). This TCR was recovered from a woman aged 40 to 50 who had recovered from COVID-19. The chain combines TRBV7-9 with TRBJ2-7; TRBD2 matches at 10 bases. Here the CDR3 DNA reads TGTGCCAGCACCACGGGCGGGACTAGCGACTACGAGCAGTACTTC. The encoded protein is CASTTGGTSDYEQYF.